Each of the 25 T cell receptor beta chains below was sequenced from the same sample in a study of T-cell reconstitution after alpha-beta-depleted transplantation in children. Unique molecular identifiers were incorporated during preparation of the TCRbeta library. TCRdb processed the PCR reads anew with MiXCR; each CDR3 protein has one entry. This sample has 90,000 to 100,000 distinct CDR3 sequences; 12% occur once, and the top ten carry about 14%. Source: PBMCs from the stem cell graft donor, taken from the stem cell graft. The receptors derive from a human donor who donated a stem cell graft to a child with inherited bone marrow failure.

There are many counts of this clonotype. The CDR3: CASSFSVENTEAFF. The CDR3 coding sequence is TGCGCCAGCAGCTTTAGCGTGGAGAACACTGAAGCTTTCTTT. This rearrangement joins TRBV5-1 to TRBJ1-1; D not resolved. Trimming left V 2 bases short and J 1 base short, with 9 bases between. This CDR3 contains 14 residues. The germline V gene encodes CDR1 SGHRS and CDR2 YFSETQ.

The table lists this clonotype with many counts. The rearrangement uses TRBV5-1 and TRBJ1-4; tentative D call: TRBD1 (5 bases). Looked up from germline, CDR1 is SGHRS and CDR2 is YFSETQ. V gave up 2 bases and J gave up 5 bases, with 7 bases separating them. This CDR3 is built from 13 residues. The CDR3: CASSFQGNEKLFF. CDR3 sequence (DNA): TGCGCCAGCAGCTTCCAGGGCAATGAAAAACTGTTTTTT.

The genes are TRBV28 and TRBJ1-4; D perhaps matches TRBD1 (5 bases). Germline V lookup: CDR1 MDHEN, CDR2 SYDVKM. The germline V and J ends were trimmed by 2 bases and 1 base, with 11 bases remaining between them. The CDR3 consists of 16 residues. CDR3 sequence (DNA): TGTGCCAGCAGTTTAAATAGGCAGGGAACTAATGAAAAACTGTTTTTT. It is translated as CASSLNRQGTNEKLFF.

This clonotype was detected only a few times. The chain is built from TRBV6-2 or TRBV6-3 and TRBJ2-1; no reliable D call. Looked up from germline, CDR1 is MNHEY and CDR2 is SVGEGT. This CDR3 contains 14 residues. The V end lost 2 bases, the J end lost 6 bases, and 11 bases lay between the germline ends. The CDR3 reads CASSYVVRSNEQFF. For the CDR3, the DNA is TGTGCCAGCAGTTACGTAGTGCGTTCCAATGAGCAGTTCTTC.

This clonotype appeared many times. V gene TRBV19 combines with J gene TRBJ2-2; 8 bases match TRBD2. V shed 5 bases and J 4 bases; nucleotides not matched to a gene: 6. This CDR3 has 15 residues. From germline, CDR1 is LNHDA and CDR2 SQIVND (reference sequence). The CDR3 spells CASSPGTRGTGELFF. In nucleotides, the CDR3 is TGTGCCAGTAGTCCCGGGACTAGGGGCACCGGGGAGCTGTTTTTT.

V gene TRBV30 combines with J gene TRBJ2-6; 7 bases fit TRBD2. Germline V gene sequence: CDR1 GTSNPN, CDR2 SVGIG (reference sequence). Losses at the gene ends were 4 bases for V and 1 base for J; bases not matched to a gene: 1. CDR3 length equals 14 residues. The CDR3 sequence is CAWKRGSGANVLTF. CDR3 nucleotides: TGTGCCTGGAAGCGGGGATCTGGGGCCAACGTCCTGACTTTC.

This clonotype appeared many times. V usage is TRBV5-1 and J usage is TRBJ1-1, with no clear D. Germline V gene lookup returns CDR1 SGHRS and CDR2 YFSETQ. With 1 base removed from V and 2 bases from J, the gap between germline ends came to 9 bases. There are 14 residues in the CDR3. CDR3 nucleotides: TGCGCCAGCAGCTTGACGGCGGGTAACACTGAAGCTTTCTTT. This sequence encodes CASSLTAGNTEAFF.

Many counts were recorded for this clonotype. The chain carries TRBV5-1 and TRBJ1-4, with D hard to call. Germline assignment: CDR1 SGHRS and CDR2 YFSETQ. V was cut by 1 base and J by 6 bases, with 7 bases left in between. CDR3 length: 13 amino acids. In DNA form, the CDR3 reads TGCGCCAGCAGCTTGTCGGGTGATGAAAAACTGTTTTTT. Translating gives CASSLSGDEKLFF.

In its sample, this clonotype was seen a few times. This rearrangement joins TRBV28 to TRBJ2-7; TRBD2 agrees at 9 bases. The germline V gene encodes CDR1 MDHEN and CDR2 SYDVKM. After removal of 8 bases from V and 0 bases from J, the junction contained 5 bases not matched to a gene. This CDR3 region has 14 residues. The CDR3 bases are TGTGCCAGCGCAATACTAGCGGGCTCCTACGAGCAGTACTTC. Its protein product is CASAILAGSYEQYF.

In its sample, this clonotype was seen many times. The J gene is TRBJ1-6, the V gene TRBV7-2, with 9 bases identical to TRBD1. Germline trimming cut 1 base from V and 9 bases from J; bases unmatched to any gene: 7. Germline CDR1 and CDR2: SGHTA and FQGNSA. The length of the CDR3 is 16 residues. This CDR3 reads CASSLGSGTGTSPLHF. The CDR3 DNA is TGTGCCAGCAGCTTAGGGTCCGGGACAGGGACTTCACCCCTCCACTTT.

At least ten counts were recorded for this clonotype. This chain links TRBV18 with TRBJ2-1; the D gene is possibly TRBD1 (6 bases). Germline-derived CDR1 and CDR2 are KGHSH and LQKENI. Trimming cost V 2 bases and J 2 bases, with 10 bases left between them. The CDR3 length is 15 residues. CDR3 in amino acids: CASSPAQGAYNEQFF. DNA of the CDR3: TGTGCCAGCTCACCAGCACAGGGTGCCTACAATGAGCAGTTCTTC.

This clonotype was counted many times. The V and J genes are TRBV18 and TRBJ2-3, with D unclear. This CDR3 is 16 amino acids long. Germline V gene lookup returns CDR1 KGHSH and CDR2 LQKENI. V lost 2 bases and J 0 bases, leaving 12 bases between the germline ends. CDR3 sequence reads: CASSPYRLRSTDTQYF. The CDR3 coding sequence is TGTGCCAGCTCACCATATCGGTTGAGGAGCACAGATACGCAGTATTTT. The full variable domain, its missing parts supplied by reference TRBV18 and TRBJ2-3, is NAGVMQNPRHLVRRRGQEARLRCSPMKGHSHVYWYRQLPEEGLKFMVYLQKENIIDESGMPKERFSAEFPKEGPSILRIQQVVRGDSAAYFCASSPYRLRSTDTQYFGPGTRLTVL.

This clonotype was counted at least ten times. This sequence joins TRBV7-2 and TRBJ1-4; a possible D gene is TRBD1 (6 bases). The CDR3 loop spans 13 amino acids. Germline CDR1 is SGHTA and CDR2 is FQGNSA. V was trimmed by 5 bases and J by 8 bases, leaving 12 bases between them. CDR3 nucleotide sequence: TGTGCCAGCAGCCTCTCTCAGGGGGAAAAACTGTTTTTT. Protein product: CASSLSQGEKLFF.

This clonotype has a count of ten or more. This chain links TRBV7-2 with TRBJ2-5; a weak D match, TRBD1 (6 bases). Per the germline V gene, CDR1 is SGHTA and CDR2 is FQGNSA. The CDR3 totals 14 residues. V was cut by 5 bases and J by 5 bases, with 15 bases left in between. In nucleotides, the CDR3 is TGTGCCAGCAGCCGCACAGGGTCCGGGGAGACCCAGTACTTC. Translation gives CASSRTGSGETQYF. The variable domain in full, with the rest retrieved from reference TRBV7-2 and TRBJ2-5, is GAGVSQSPSNKVTEKGKDVELRCDPISGHTALYWYRQSLGQGLEFLIYFQGNSAPDKSGLPSDRFSAERTGGSVSTLTIQRTQQEDSAVYLCASSRTGSGETQYFGPGTRLLVL.

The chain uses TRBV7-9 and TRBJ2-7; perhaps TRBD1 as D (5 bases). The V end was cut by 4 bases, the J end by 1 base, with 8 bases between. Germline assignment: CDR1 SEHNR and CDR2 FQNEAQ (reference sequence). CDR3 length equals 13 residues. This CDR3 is CASSSRVSYEQYF. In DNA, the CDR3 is TGTGCCAGCAGCTCCAGGGTATCCTACGAGCAGTACTTC.

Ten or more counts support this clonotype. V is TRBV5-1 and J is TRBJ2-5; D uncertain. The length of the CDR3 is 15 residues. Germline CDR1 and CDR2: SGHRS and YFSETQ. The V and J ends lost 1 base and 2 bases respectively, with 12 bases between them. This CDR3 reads CASSLRAGAQETQYF. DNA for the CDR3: TGCGCCAGCAGCTTGAGGGCAGGCGCTCAAGAGACCCAGTACTTC. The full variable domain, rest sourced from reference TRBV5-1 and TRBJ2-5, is KAGVTQTPRYLIKTRGQQVTLSCSPISGHRSVSWYQQTPGQGLQFLFEYFSETQRNKGNFPGRFSGRQFSNSRSEMNVSTLELGDSALYLCASSLRAGAQETQYFGPGTRLLVL.

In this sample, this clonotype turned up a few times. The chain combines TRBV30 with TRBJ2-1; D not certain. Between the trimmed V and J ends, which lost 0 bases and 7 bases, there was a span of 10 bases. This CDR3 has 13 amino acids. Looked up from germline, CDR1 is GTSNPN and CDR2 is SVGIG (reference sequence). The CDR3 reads CAWSVDLSNEQFF. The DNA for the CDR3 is TGTGCCTGGAGTGTGGATCTGTCAAATGAGCAGTTCTTC.

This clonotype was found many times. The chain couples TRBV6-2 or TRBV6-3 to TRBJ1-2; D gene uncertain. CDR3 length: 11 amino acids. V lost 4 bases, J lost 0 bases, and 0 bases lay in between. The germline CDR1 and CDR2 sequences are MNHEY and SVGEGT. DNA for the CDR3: TGTGCCAGCAGTTCTAACTATGGCTACACCTTC. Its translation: CASSSNYGYTF.

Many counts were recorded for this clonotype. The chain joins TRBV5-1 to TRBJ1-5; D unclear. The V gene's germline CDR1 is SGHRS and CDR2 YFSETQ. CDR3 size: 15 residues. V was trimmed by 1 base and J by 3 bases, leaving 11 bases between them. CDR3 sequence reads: CASSLFPGDNQPQHF. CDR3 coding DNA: TGCGCCAGCAGCTTGTTTCCAGGTGACAATCAGCCCCAGCATTTT.

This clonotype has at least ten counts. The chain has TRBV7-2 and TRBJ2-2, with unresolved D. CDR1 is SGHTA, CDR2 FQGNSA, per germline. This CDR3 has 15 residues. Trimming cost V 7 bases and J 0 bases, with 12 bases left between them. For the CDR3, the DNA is TGTGCCAGCACCAGTTGGGCGGCGAACACCGGGGAGCTGTTTTTT. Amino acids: CASTSWAANTGELFF.

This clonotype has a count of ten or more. The CDR3 region has the DNA TGTGCCAGCAGTTTCCCAGGGACAGGGGATGATACCGGGGAGCTGTTTTTT. Protein: CASSFPGTGDDTGELFF. The chain recombines TRBV28 with TRBJ2-2; TRBD1 agrees at 10 bases. Germline values: CDR1 MDHEN, CDR2 SYDVKM. The CDR3 runs to 17 residues. The V segment lost 3 bases and the J segment 5 bases; nucleotides outside the gene matches: 9.

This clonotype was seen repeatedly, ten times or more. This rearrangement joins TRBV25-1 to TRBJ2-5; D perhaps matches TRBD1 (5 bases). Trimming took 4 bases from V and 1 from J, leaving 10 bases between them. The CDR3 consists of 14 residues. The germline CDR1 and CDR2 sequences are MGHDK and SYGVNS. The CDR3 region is CASSVQGSQETQYF. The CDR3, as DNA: TGTGCCAGCAGTGTGCAGGGATCCCAAGAGACCCAGTACTTC.

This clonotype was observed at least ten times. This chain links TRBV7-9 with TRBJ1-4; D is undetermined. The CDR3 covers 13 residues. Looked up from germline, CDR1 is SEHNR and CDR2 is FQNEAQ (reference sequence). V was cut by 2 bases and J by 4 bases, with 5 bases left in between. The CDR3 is CASSLKGNEKLFF. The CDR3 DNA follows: TGTGCCAGCAGCTTAAAGGGTAATGAAAAACTGTTTTTT.

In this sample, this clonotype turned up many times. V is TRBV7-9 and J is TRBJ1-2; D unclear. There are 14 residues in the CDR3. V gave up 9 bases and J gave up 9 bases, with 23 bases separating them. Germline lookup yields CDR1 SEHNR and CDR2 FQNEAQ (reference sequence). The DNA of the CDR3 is TGTGCCAGTACCCAAACGACGGGGTGGTATCGCTACACCTTC. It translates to CASTQTTGWYRYTF.

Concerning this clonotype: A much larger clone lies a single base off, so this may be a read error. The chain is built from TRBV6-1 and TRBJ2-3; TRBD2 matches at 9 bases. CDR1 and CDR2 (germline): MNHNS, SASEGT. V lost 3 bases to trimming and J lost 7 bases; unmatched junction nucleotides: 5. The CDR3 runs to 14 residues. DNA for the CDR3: TGTGCCAGCAGTGACGGCGGGGGGGCCAATACGCAGTATTTT. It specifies CASSDGGGANTQYF.